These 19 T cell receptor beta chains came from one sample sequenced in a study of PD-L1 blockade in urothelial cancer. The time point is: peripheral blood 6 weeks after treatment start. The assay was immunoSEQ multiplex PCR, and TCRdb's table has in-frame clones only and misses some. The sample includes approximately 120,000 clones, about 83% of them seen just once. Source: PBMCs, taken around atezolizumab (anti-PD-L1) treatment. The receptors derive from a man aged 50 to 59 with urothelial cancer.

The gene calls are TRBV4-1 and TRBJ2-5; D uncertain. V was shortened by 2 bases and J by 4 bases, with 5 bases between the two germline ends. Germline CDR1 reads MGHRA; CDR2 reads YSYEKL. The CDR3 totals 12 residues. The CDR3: CASSQTGETQYF. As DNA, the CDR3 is TGCGCCAGCAGCCAAACGGGAGAGACCCAGTACTTC.

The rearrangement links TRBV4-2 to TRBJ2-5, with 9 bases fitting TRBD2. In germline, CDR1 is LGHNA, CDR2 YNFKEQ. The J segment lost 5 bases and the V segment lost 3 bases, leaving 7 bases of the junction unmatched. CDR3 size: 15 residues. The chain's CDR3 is CASSHEGLARETQYF. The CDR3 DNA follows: TGTGCCAGCAGCCACGAAGGACTAGCGAGGGAGACCCAGTACTTC.

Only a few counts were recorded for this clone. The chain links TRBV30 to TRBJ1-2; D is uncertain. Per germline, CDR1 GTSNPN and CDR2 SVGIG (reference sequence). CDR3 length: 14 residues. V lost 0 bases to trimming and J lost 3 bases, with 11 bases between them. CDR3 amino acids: CAWSVFGEYYGYTF. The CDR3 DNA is TGTGCCTGGAGTGTGTTCGGGGAATACTATGGCTACACCTTC.

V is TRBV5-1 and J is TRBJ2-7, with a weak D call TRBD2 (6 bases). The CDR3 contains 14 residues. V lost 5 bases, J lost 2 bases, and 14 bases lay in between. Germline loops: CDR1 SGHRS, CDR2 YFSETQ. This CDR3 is CASSEGRTTYEQYF. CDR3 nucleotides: TGCGCCAGCAGTGAAGGGCGGACTACCTACGAGCAGTACTTC.

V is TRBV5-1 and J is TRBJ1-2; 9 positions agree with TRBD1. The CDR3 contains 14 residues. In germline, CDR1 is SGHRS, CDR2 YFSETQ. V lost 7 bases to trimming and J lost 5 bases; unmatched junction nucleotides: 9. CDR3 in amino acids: CASGPGQGGYGYTF. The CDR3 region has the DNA TGCGCCAGCGGTCCGGGACAGGGAGGGTATGGCTACACCTTC.

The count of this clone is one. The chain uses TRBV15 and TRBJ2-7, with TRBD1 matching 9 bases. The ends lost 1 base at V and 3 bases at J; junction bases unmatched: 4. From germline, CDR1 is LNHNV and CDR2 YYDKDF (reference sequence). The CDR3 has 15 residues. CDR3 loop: CATSRGTGAFYEQYF. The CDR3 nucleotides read TGTGCCACCAGCAGAGGGACAGGGGCGTTCTACGAGCAGTACTTC.

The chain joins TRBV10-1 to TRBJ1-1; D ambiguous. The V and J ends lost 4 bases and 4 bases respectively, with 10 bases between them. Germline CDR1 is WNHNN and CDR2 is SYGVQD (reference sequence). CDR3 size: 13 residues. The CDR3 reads CASSAGSATEAFF. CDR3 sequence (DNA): TGCGCCAGCAGTGCGGGAAGTGCCACTGAAGCTTTCTTT.

The CDR3 sequence is CASSNQRGTDTQYF. Written as DNA, the CDR3 is TGTGCCAGTAGTAATCAGCGGGGGACCGATACGCAGTATTTT. The rearrangement uses TRBV19 and TRBJ2-3; 8 bases are shared with TRBD2. CDR1 LNHDA and CDR2 SQIVND come from the germline V gene (reference sequence). The CDR3 is made up of 14 amino acids. The V segment lost 4 bases and the J segment 6 bases; nucleotides outside the gene matches: 6.

In nucleotides, the CDR3 is TGCGCCAGCAGCCCCCGGGAGGACACAGATACGCAGTATTTT. Encoded protein: CASSPREDTDTQYF. This chain connects TRBV5-1 to TRBJ2-3, with 7 bases identical to TRBD2. Trimming at V came to 4 bases and at J to 2 bases, leaving 4 bases not matched to a gene. The CDR3 has 14 residues. Germline V gene data show CDR1 as SGHRS and CDR2 as YFSETQ. Combining the CDR3 with reference TRBV5-1 and TRBJ2-3 gives the whole variable domain KAGVTQTPRYLIKTRGQQVTLSCSPISGHRSVSWYQQTPGQGLQFLFEYFSETQRNKGNFPGRFSGRQFSNSRSEMNVSTLELGDSALYLCASSPREDTDTQYFGPGTRLTVL.

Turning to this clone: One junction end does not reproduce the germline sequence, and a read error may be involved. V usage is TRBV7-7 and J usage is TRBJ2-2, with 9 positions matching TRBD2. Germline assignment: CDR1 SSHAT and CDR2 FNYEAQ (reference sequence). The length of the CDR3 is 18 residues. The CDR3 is CASSTRVVTSGNTGELFF. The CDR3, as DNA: TGTGCTAGCAGCACCCGGGTGGTGACTAGCGGGAACACCGGGGAGCTGTTTTTT. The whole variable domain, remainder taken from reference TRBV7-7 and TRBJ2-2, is GAGVSQSPRYKVTKRGQDVTLRCDPISSHATLYWYQQALGQGPEFLTYFNYEAQPDKSGLPSDRFSAERPEGSISTLTIQRTEQRDSAMYRCASSTRVVTSGNTGELFFGEGSRLTVL.

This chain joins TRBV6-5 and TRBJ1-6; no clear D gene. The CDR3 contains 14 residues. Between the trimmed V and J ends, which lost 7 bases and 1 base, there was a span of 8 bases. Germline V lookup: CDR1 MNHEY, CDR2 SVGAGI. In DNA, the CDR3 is TGTGCCAGCACCCGCGAATCCTATAATTCACCCCTCCACTTT. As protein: CASTRESYNSPLHF.

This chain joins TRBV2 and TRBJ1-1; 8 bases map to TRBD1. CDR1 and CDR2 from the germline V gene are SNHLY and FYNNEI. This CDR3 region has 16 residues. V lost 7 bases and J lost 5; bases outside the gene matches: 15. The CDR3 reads CASNPFRQGQNTEAFF. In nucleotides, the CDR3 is TGTGCCAGCAACCCTTTCCGACAGGGGCAAAATACTGAAGCTTTCTTT.

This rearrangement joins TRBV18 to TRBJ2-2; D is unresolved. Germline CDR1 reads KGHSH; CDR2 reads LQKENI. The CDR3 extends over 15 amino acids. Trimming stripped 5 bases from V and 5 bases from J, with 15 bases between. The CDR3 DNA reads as TGTGCCAGCTCAGCTGGATTATCGGGTACCGGGGAGCTGTTTTTT. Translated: CASSAGLSGTGELFF.

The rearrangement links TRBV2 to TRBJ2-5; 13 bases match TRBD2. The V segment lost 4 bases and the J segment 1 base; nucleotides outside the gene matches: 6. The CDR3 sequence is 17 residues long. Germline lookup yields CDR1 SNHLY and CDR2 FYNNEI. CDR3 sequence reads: CASSGRRLAGGQETQYF. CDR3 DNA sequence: TGTGCCAGCAGTGGGCGGCGACTAGCGGGAGGCCAAGAGACCCAGTACTTC.

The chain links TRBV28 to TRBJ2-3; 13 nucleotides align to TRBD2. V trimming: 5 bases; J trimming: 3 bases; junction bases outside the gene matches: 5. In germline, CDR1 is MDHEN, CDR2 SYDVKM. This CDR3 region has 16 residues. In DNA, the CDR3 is TGTGCCAGCAGTCCTAGGACTAGCGGGAGAACAGATACGCAGTATTTT. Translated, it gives CASSPRTSGRTDTQYF.

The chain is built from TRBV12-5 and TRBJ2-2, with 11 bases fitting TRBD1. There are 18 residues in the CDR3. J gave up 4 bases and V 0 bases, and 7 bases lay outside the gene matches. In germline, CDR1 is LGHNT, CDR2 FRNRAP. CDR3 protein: CASGLVLGTGGSTGELFF. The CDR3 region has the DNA TGTGCTAGTGGTTTGGTCCTCGGGACAGGGGGTAGCACCGGGGAGCTGTTTTTT.

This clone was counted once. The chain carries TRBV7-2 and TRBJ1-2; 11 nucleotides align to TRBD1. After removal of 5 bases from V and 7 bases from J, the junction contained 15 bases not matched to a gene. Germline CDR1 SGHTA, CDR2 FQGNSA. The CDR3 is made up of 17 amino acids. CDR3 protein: CASSRDRGGDWDFGYTF. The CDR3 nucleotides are TGTGCCAGCAGCCGGGACAGGGGGGGGGATTGGGACTTTGGCTACACCTTC. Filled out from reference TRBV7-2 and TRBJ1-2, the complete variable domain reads GAGVSQSPSNKVTEKGKDVELRCDPISGHTALYWYRQSLGQGLEFLIYFQGNSAPDKSGLPSDRFSAERTGGSVSTLTIQRTQQEDSAVYLCASSRDRGGDWDFGYTFGSGTRLTVV.

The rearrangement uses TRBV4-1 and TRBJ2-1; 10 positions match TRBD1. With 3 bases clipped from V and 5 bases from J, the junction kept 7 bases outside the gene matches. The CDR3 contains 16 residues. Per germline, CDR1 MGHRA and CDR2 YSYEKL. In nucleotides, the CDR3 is TGCGCCAGCAGCCAGCTGGGACAGGGGTTCGACAATGAGCAGTTCTTC. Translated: CASSQLGQGFDNEQFF.

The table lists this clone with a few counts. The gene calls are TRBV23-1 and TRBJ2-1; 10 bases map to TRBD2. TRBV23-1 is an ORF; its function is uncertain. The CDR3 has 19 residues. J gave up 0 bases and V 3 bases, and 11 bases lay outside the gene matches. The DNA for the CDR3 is TGCGCCAGCAGTCATTCGGCTAGCGGGAGTATGCACTCCTACAATGAGCAGTTCTTC. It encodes CASSHSASGSMHSYNEQFF.